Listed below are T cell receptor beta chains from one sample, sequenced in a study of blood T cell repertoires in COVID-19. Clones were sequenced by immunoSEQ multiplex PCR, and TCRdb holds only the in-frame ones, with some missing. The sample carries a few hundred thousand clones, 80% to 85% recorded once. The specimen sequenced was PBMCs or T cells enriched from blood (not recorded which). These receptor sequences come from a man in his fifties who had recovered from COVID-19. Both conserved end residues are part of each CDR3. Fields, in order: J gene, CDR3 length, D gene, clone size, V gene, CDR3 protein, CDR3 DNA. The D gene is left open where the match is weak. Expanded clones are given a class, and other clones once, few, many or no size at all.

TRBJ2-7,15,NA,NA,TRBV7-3,CASSLRADPLYEQYF,TGTGCCAGCAGCTTAAGGGCAGACCCGTTGTACGAGCAGTACTTC
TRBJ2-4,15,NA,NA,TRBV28,CASSYRVGQMAIQYF,TGTGCCAGCTCATACCGGGTGGGGCAAATGGCCATTCAGTACTTC
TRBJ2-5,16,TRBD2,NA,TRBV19,CASSIDQASGLETQYF,TGTGCCAGTAGTATAGATCAGGCTAGCGGCTTGGAGACCCAGTACTTC
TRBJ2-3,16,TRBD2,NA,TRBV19,CASSSRTSGSTDTQYF,TGTGCCAGTAGTTCCCGGACTAGCGGGAGCACAGATACGCAGTATTTT
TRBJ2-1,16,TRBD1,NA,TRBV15,CATSRDLVAGGSEQFF,TGTGCCACCAGCAGAGATCTAGTGGCAGGGGGCAGTGAGCAGTTCTTC
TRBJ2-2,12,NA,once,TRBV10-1,CASRGATGELFF,TGCGCCAGCAGGGGGGCCACCGGGGAGCTGTTTTTT
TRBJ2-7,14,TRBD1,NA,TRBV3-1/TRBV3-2,CASRLQGAGNEQYF,TGTGCCAGCAGACTACAGGGGGCAGGCAACGAGCAGTACTTC
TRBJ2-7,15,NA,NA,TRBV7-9,CATSPPRGNFAEQYF,TGTGCCACCAGCCCCCCGCGGGGAAATTTTGCGGAGCAGTACTTC
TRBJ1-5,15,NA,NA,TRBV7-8,CASSLASHSNQPQHF,TGTGCCAGCAGCTTAGCGAGTCACAGCAATCAGCCCCAGCATTTT
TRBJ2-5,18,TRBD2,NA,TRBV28,CASSSPGTSGSGRETQYF,TGTGCCAGCAGTTCTCCCGGGACTAGCGGGAGCGGGAGAGAGACCCAGTACTTC
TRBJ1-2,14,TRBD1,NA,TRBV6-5,CASSSTGGEYGYTF,TGTGCCAGCAGTTCGACAGGGGGCGAGTATGGCTACACCTTC
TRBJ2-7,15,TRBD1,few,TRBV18,CASSVGQALNYEQYF,TGTGCCAGCTCGGTGGGACAGGCCTTGAACTACGAGCAGTACTTC
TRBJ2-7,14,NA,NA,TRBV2,CASRRDSTAREQYF,TGTGCCAGCAGGAGGGACTCCACAGCGAGAGAGCAGTACTTC
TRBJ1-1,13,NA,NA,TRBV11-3,CASSLDRSTEAFF,TGTGCCAGCAGCTTAGATAGGAGCACTGAAGCTTTCTTT
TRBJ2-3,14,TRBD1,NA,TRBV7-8,CASSNPGTGQTQYF,TGTGCCAGCAGCAACCCCGGGACAGGGCAGACGCAGTATTTT
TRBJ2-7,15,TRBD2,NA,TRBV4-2,CASSQGLAGGDEQYF,TGTGCCAGCAGCCAAGGATTAGCGGGGGGGGACGAGCAGTACTTC
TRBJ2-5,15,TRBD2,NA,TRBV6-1,CASSEAGGTRETQYF,TGTGCCAGCAGTGAAGCGGGGGGGACGCGAGAGACCCAGTACTTC
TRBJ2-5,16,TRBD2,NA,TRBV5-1,CASSGWTSGGRETQYF,TGCGCCAGCAGCGGGTGGACTAGCGGGGGAAGGGAGACCCAGTACTTC
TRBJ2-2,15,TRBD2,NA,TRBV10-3,CAIRASGTGTGELFF,TGTGCCATCAGGGCTAGCGGGACGGGGACCGGGGAGCTGTTTTTT
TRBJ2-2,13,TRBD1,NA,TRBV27,CATRQGFPGELFF,TGTGCCACCCGACAGGGTTTCCCCGGGGAGCTGTTTTTT
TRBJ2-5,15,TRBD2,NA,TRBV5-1,CASSRPGGNQETQYF,TGCGCCAGCAGCCGGCCCGGGGGGAACCAAGAGACCCAGTACTTC
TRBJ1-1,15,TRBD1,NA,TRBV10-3,CATKILQGADTEAFF,TGTGCCACAAAGATTTTACAGGGGGCGGACACTGAAGCTTTCTTT
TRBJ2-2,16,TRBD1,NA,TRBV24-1,CATSDAGQVNTGELFF,TGTGCCACCAGTGACGCGGGACAGGTGAACACCGGGGAGCTGTTTTTT